These 13 T cell receptor beta chains share one sample of origin, sequenced in a study of blood T cell repertoires in COVID-19. Method: immunoSEQ multiplex PCR; TCRdb's copy keeps in-frame clones and lacks some. The repertoire includes tens of thousands of clones, 65% to 85% of them detected once, and 5.3% sits in the top ten. Sequenced: peripheral blood. These receptors originate from a man aged 50 or older with active COVID-19.

The chain joins TRBV19 to TRBJ2-7, with D possibly being TRBD2 (6 bases). CDR3 length: 15 amino acids. The V end was cut by 6 bases, the J end by 0 bases, with 15 bases between. CDR1 and CDR2 from the germline V gene are LNHDA and SQIVND (reference sequence). The CDR3 DNA reads as TGTGCCAGTAGAAGAGGAGGGCACAGCTCCTACGAGCAGTACTTC. This encodes CASRRGGHSSYEQYF.

The chain joins TRBV6-5 to TRBJ2-1; the match to TRBD2 covers 14 bases. The V gene's germline CDR1 is MNHEY and CDR2 SVGAGI. The CDR3 contains 15 residues. J was trimmed by 14 bases and V by 5 bases; bases with no gene match: 11. DNA of the CDR3: TGTGCCAGCAGTCCGCCGGGACTAGCGGGGGAGGTAGAGTTCTTC. It translates to CASSPPGLAGEVEFF.

The chain carries TRBV7-2 and TRBJ1-2; D might be TRBD1 (6 bases). Germline V gene data show CDR1 as SGHTA and CDR2 as FQGNSA. With 5 bases removed from V and 7 bases from J, the gap between germline ends came to 20 bases. There are 15 residues in the CDR3. The CDR3 is CASSTPVGGGVGYTF. DNA of the CDR3: TGTGCCAGCAGCACCCCGGTGGGGGGGGGCGTTGGCTACACCTTC.

This chain connects TRBV18 to TRBJ2-5, with 8 bases that match TRBD2. J lost 6 bases, V lost 0 bases, and 3 bases had no gene match. This CDR3 is built from 14 residues. Germline V gives CDR1 KGHSH, CDR2 LQKENI. The CDR3 sequence: CASSPPTGGQTQYF. The CDR3 DNA is TGTGCCAGCTCACCACCGACGGGGGGGCAGACCCAGTACTTC.

The chain links TRBV7-8 to TRBJ2-1, with D possibly matching TRBD2 (6 bases). The germline V gene has CDR1 SGHVS and CDR2 FQNEAQ. The CDR3 has 18 residues. V was shortened by 5 bases and J by 7 bases, with 27 bases between the two germline ends. In nucleotides, the CDR3 is TGTGCCAGCAGCCCTAGTGGGTATACGCGGGGCCAAAGGAATGAGCAGTTCTTC. Amino acid sequence: CASSPSGYTRGQRNEQFF. The full variable domain, rest sourced from reference TRBV7-8 and TRBJ2-1, is GAGVSQSPRYKVAKRGQDVALRCDPISGHVSLFWYQQALGQGPEFLTYFQNEAQLDKSGLPSDRFFAERPEGSVSTLKIQRTQQEDSAVYLCASSPSGYTRGQRNEQFFGPGTRLTVL.

This sequence joins TRBV2 and TRBJ2-3; possibly TRBD2 for D (6 bases). V was shortened by 4 bases and J by 0 bases, with 11 bases between the two germline ends. This CDR3 has 15 amino acids. The V gene's germline CDR1 is SNHLY and CDR2 FYNNEI. The chain's CDR3 is CASSGEVASTDTQYF. In DNA form, the CDR3 reads TGTGCCAGCAGTGGGGAGGTGGCGAGCACAGATACGCAGTATTTT.

The chain combines TRBV4-1 with TRBJ2-7; 7 bases fit TRBD2. This CDR3 region has 15 residues. CDR1 and CDR2 (germline): MGHRA, YSYEKL. J gave up 10 bases and V 0 bases, and 12 bases lay outside the gene matches. The CDR3 reads CASSQDLGDYGPQYF. The CDR3 DNA is TGCGCCAGCAGCCAAGATCTCGGGGACTATGGTCCCCAGTACTTC.

This chain connects TRBV21-1 to TRBJ1-1; TRBD1 reflects the table's D call only, with no check against the DNA. TRBV21-1 counts as a pseudogene. The CDR3 is 16 residues long. As DNA, the CDR3 is TGTGCCAGCAGCAAGGATGAAGGGGGCGCGGGCACTGAAGCTTTCTTT. The encoded protein is CASSKDEGGAGTEAFF.

The CDR3 nucleotides are TGTGCCAGCAACCCCGGGTCGCTTAGCGGGAGGTACAATGAGCAGTTCTTC. This translates into CASNPGSLSGRYNEQFF. The chain uses TRBV28 and TRBJ2-1, with 10 positions matching TRBD2. Germline assignment: CDR1 MDHEN and CDR2 SYDVKM. The CDR3 sequence is 17 residues long. The junction had 13 bases not matched to a gene; V was cut back by 7 bases and J by 4 bases.

The J gene is TRBJ2-3, the V gene TRBV24-1, with D perhaps matching TRBD1 (5 bases). This CDR3 spans 17 amino acids. Germline values: CDR1 KGHDR, CDR2 SFDVKD. V gave up 0 bases and J gave up 0 bases, with 12 bases separating them. The CDR3 nucleotides read TGTGCCACCAGTGATTTGCGGTGGGGCGCTAGCACAGATACGCAGTATTTT. Translated, it gives CATSDLRWGASTDTQYF.

The chain couples TRBV5-8 to TRBJ1-1; the D is unclear. This CDR3 is built from 14 residues. The ends were cut back, 0 bases at V and 11 bases at J, with 17 bases in the middle. Germline-derived CDR1 and CDR2 are SGHTS and YDEGEE. CDR3 region: CASSLGYKASGAFF. The DNA of the CDR3 is TGTGCCAGCAGCTTGGGCTACAAGGCGTCCGGGGCTTTCTTT.

The chain carries TRBV5-1 and TRBJ1-4; TRBD1 matches 7 bases. Per the germline V gene, CDR1 is SGHRS and CDR2 is YFSETQ. J was trimmed by 8 bases and V by 3 bases; bases with no gene match: 7. This CDR3 region has 14 residues. CDR3 bases: TGCGCCAGCAGCTCCACAGGGGTAGACGAAAAACTGTTTTTT. It is translated as CASSSTGVDEKLFF.

This sequence joins TRBV18 and TRBJ1-3; weak D call: TRBD1 (6 bases). The germline V gene has CDR1 KGHSH and CDR2 LQKENI. The V end lost 1 base, the J end lost 1 base, and 8 bases lay between the germline ends. The CDR3 consists of 15 residues. The CDR3 DNA reads TGTGCCAGCTCACCACGGACAGATTCTGGAAACACCATATATTTT. It encodes CASSPRTDSGNTIYF.